This TCR beta chain was obtained from a study of patients and donors after allogeneic stem cell transplantation. TCRdb reanalysed the RT-PCR reads using MiXCR and keeps one entry per CDR3 protein. The profile covers about 960,000 distinct CDR3 sequences, with about a sixth appearing a single time and 5% to 6.5% taken by the ten largest. This CDR3 has 14 residues. Unmatched junction bases numbered 14, after V lost 8 bases and J lost 8 bases. The TCR comes from a human donor who was either an allogeneic HSCT recipient or a stem cell or donor lymphocyte infusion donor (not recorded which). It is not recorded whose cells these are; they may come from a transplant donor. The chain recombines TRBV12-3 or TRBV12-4 with TRBJ1-2; 7 bases are a match to TRBD1. The sequenced sample consisted of blood, either unsorted or a sorted T cell fraction (not recorded which). CDR3 protein: CASGTQGYRRGYTF. The CDR3 nucleotides read TGTGCCAGCGGCACACAGGGGTACCGGAGGGGCTACACCTTC.